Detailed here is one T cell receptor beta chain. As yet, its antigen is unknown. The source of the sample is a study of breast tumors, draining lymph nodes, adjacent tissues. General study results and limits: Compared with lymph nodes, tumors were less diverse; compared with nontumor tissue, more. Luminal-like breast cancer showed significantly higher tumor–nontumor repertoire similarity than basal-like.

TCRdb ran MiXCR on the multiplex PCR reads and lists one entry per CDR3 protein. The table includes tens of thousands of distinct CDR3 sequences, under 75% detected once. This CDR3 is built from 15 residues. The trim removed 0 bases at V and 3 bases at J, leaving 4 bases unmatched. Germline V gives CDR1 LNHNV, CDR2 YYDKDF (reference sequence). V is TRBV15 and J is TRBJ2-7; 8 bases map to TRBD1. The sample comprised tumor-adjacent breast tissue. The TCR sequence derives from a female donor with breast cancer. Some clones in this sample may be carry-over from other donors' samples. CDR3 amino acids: CATSRDDRGGYEQYF. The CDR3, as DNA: TGTGCCACCAGCAGAGATGACAGGGGCGGCTACGAGCAGTACTTC.